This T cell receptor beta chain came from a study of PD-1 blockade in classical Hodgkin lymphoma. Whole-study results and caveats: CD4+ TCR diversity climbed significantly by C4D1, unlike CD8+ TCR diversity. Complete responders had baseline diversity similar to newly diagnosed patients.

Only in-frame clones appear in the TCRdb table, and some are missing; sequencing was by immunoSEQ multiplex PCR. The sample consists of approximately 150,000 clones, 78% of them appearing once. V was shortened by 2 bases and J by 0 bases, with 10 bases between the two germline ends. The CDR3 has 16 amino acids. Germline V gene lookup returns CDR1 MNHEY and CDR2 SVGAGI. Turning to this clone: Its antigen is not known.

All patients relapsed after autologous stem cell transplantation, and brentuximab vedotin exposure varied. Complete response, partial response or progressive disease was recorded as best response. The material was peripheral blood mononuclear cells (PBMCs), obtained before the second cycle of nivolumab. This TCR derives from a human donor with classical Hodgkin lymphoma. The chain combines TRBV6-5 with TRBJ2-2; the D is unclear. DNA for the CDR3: TGTGCCAGCAGTTACATGAGCGTACCGAACACCGGGGAGCTGTTTTTT. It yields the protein CASSYMSVPNTGELFF.